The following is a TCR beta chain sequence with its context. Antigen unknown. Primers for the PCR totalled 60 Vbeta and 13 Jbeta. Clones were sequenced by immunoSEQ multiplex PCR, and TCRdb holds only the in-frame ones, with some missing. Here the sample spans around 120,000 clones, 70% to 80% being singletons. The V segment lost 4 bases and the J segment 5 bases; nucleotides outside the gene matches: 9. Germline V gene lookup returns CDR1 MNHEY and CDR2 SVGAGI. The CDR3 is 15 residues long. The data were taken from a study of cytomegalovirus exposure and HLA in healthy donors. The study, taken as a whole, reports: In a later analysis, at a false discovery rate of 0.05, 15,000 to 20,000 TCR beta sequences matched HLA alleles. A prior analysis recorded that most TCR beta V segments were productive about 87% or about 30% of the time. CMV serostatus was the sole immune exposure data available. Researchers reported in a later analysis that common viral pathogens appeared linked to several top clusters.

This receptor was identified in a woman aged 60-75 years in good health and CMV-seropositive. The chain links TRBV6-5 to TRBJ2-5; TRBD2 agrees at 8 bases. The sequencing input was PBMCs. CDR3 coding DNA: TGTGCCAGCAGTTCCTCTCGGACTAGCATGGAGACCCAGTACTTC. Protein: CASSSSRTSMETQYF.